This TCR beta chain was profiled in a study of cytomegalovirus exposure and HLA in healthy donors. Overall study findings and caveats: Later genetic work tied a missense DCLRE1C variant to beta-chain V and J trimming. The availability of immune exposure information extended only to CMV serostatus. Clonal expansion was found to be greater in HLA-associated TCR beta chains than in equally common others in a later analysis.

The CDR3 loop spans 13 amino acids. The ends lost 5 bases at V and 7 bases at J; junction bases unmatched: 8. The germline CDR1 and CDR2 sequences are MNHEY and SVGAGI. Concerning this clone: The antigen remains unidentified.

Vbeta (60) and Jbeta (13) primers were used in the PCR. How the authors handled the data: Later analysis identified tens of millions of unique TCR beta chains, 8.5 million to 13 million shared. Profiling relied on immunoSEQ multiplex PCR, and the TCRdb table lists in-frame clones only, not all of them. The V and J calls and the clone size are those of that table, but D and trimming were determined from the DNA. This repertoire shows 200,000 or so clones, 65% to 85% found once; its top ten account for under 7%. The chain has TRBV6-5 and TRBJ2-7; TRBD2 aligns across 7 bases. The TCR originated in a woman aged 25 to 39 in good health and CMV-seropositive. Sequences were obtained from PBMCs. The CDR3 is CASSNDLGGEQYF. The CDR3 bases are TGTGCCAGCAGTAATGACCTGGGAGGGGAGCAGTACTTC.